This T cell receptor beta chain was identified during a study of cytomegalovirus exposure and HLA in healthy donors. Both 60 Vbeta primers and 13 Jbeta primers went into the PCR. The method was immunoSEQ multiplex PCR; TCRdb's version includes in-frame clones alone and lacks a portion of them. The data contain 120,000 to 150,000 clones, approximately 79% of them seen just once; the ten biggest clones take up roughly 0.87%. CDR1 is MNHEY, CDR2 SVGAGI, per germline. This CDR3 region has 12 residues. V lost 5 bases to trimming and J lost 16 bases; unmatched junction nucleotides: 9. The sequence was obtained from a man between 18 and 29 years old in good health and CMV-seronegative. The rearrangement joins TRBV6-5 to TRBJ1-5; TRBD1 agrees at 9 bases. Sequencing used PBMCs. The CDR3 region has the DNA TGTGCCAGCAGTGAAGGGACAGGGCTAAATCATTTT. It encodes CASSEGTGLNHF.